This passage covers 21 T cell receptor beta chains from one sample sequenced in a study of sequential checkpoint blockade in melanoma. Here immunoSEQ multiplex PCR was the method, and the copy in TCRdb shows in-frame clones only, minus some. The sample yields approximately 21,000 clones, approximately 82% seen once. Specified treatment: randomized to nivolumab then ipilimumab (arm A) or the reverse (arm B). The sample was CD8+ T cells sorted from blood (inferred from file names), taken from a patient given nivolumab and ipilimumab in sequence. The receptors come from a human donor with melanoma.

The chain joins TRBV14 to TRBJ2-2; D is unclear. The CDR3 loop spans 12 amino acids. Trimming stripped 6 bases from V and 3 bases from J, with 5 bases between. CDR1 is SGHDN, CDR2 FVKESK, per germline. Here the CDR3 reads CASSSHTGELFF. The CDR3 coding sequence is TGTGCCAGCAGTAGTCACACCGGGGAGCTGTTTTTT.

The V call is TRBV4-2, the J call TRBJ2-1, with 12 bases lining up with TRBD2. The V and J ends lost 3 bases and 6 bases, in that order; junction bases with no gene match: 3. The CDR3 covers 15 residues. Germline V gives CDR1 LGHNA, CDR2 YNFKEQ. The CDR3 loop reads CASSQWTSGANEQFF. The CDR3 region has the DNA TGTGCCAGCAGCCAGTGGACTAGCGGGGCCAATGAGCAGTTCTTC.

This chain links TRBV5-8 with TRBJ2-7; 8 nucleotides match TRBD1. From germline, CDR1 is SGHTS and CDR2 YDEGEE. Unmatched junction bases numbered 8, after V lost 3 bases and J lost 3 bases. This CDR3 region has 15 residues. The CDR3 nucleotides are TGTGCCAGCAGCTCTCCGGGACAGGATGGCTACGAGCAGTACTTC. The encoded protein is CASSSPGQDGYEQYF. The full variable domain, completed using reference TRBV5-8 and TRBJ2-7, is EAGVTQSPTHLIKTRGQQATLRCSPISGHTSVYWYQQALGLGLQFLLWYDEGEERNRGNFPPRFSGRQFPNYSSELNVNALELEDSALYLCASSSPGQDGYEQYFGPGTRLTVT.

The J gene is TRBJ2-1, the V gene TRBV6-6, with D possibly matching TRBD1 (6 bases). The V gene's germline CDR1 is MNHNY and CDR2 SVGAGI (reference sequence). CDR3 length: 15 residues. V gave up 2 bases and J gave up 2 bases, with 10 bases separating them. This CDR3 reads CASSYLEGAYNEQFF. Written as DNA, the CDR3 is TGTGCCAGCAGTTACCTCGAGGGGGCCTACAATGAGCAGTTCTTC.

The V gene is TRBV19, the J gene TRBJ2-5; D perhaps matches TRBD2 (5 bases). CDR1 is LNHDA and CDR2 is SQIVND in the germline V gene (reference sequence). This CDR3 comprises 13 residues. V was shortened by 0 bases and J by 7 bases, with 9 bases between the two germline ends. DNA of the CDR3: TGTGCCAGTAGTATAGAGTCGGGGAGGACCCAGTACTTC. Residues: CASSIESGRTQYF.

V usage is TRBV18 and J usage is TRBJ1-1, with 7 bases lining up with TRBD1. The junction had 10 bases not matched to a gene; V was cut back by 2 bases and J by 1 base. Germline CDR1 is KGHSH and CDR2 is LQKENI. The CDR3 has 17 amino acids. The CDR3 DNA follows: TGTGCCAGCTCACCAAATAGAAACAGGGGATCGAACACTGAAGCTTTCTTT. This encodes CASSPNRNRGSNTEAFF.

This clone was observed once. Here the CDR3 reads CASSHRDRVPEAFF. The CDR3 DNA is TGTGCCAGCAGTCACCGGGACAGGGTCCCTGAAGCTTTCTTT. J is TRBJ1-1 and V is TRBV5-6, with 9 bases matching TRBD1. Germline assignment: CDR1 SGHDT and CDR2 YYEEEE. CDR3 length: 14 amino acids. V lost 5 bases and J lost 6; bases outside the gene matches: 8. The variable domain in full, completed from reference TRBV5-6 and TRBJ1-1, reads DAGVTQSPTHLIKTRGQQVTLRCSPKSGHDTVSWYQQALGQGPQFIFQYYEEEERQRGNFPDRFSGHQFPNYSSELNVNALLLGDSALYLCASSHRDRVPEAFFGQGTRLTVV.

The V gene is TRBV30, the J gene TRBJ2-5, with unresolved D. The V end lost 4 bases, the J end lost 3 bases, and 15 bases lay between the germline ends. Germline CDR1 is GTSNPN and CDR2 is SVGIG (reference sequence). There are 14 residues in the CDR3. The CDR3 sequence: CAWNTYRLKETQYF. The CDR3 DNA reads TGTGCCTGGAACACATACAGATTGAAAGAGACCCAGTACTTC.

The sample holds one count of this clone. This chain uses TRBV29-1 with TRBJ2-3; 7 nucleotides match TRBD2. This CDR3 region has 16 residues. Unmatched junction bases numbered 8, after V lost 0 bases and J lost 2 bases. The germline gives CDR1 SQVTM, CDR2 ANQGSEA. The CDR3 region has the DNA TGCAGCGTTGAAGATCGATCGCGGGGGTCCACAGATACGCAGTATTTT. The encoded protein is CSVEDRSRGSTDTQYF.

The rearrangement joins TRBV19 to TRBJ1-4; tentative D call: TRBD1 (5 bases). This CDR3 is 15 amino acids long. Trimming pared 2 bases from V and 2 bases from J, leaving 9 bases between. Germline V gives CDR1 LNHDA, CDR2 SQIVND (reference sequence). CDR3 nucleotides: TGTGCCAGTAGTATATCAGGGACTACTAATGAAAAACTGTTTTTT. Protein sequence: CASSISGTTNEKLFF.

The V and J genes are TRBV18 and TRBJ1-1, with a possible D match to TRBD1 (6 bases). Germline CDR1 reads KGHSH; CDR2 reads LQKENI. The CDR3 length is 15 residues. V was trimmed by 2 bases and J by 4 bases, leaving 14 bases between them. The CDR3 DNA follows: TGTGCCAGCTCACCAATGAACCAGGGGAGCACTGAAGCTTTCTTT. Residues: CASSPMNQGSTEAFF.

This clone was detected only once. The chain links TRBV6-6 to TRBJ2-1; 7 bases match TRBD1. V was pared by 7 bases and J by 0 bases, with 3 bases of the junction left unmatched. The germline gives CDR1 MNHNY, CDR2 SVGAGI (reference sequence). The CDR3 covers 14 residues. CDR3 sequence (DNA): TGTGCCAGCATGACAGGGACCTCCTACAATGAGCAGTTCTTC. As protein: CASMTGTSYNEQFF.

V gene TRBV27 combines with J gene TRBJ2-2; no reliable D call. V gave up 3 bases and J gave up 4 bases, with 3 bases separating them. The CDR3 runs 12 residues. Germline CDR1 is MNHEY and CDR2 is SMNVEV (reference sequence). The CDR3 region has the DNA TGTGCCAGCAGTTTTCGCACCGGGGAGCTGTTTTTT. It specifies CASSFRTGELFF.

The chain recombines TRBV4-1 with TRBJ2-7; 13 bases match TRBD2. This CDR3 is built from 16 residues. The V segment lost 0 bases and the J segment 7 bases; nucleotides outside the gene matches: 6. The germline CDR1 and CDR2 sequences are MGHRA and YSYEKL. CDR3 region: CASSQDRTSGRGEQYF. The CDR3 DNA reads TGCGCCAGCAGCCAAGACCGTACTAGCGGGAGGGGTGAGCAGTACTTC.

The rearrangement links TRBV28 to TRBJ2-5; 7 nucleotides match TRBD1. The J call may be wrong; the DNA end is better matched by TRBJ2-7. Germline CDR1 is MDHEN and CDR2 is SYDVKM. The CDR3 is 15 amino acids. CDR3 nucleotide sequence: TGTGCCAGCAGCGTCCCAGGGGGAAGCTCCTACGAGCAGTACTTC. As protein: CASSVPGGSSYEQYF.

This clone appeared once. The J gene is TRBJ2-3, the V gene TRBV7-3; D not certain. Germline V lookup: CDR1 SGHTA, CDR2 FQGTGA. This CDR3 comprises 12 residues. The V gene lost 5 bases and the J gene lost 7 bases, with 10 bases spanning the gap. Here the CDR3 DNA reads TGTGCCAGCAGCCCTTCCGCGAATACGCAGTATTTT. Translated: CASSPSANTQYF.

This clone was recorded a few times. The V gene is TRBV28, the J gene TRBJ2-7, with 7 nucleotides matching TRBD1. Germline V gene sequence: CDR1 MDHEN, CDR2 SYDVKM. After removal of 7 bases from V and 2 bases from J, the junction contained 5 bases not matched to a gene. The CDR3 is 13 residues long. CDR3 in DNA: TGTGCCAGCAATCCGGGACAGCCCTACGAGCAGTACTTC. It yields the protein CASNPGQPYEQYF.

The genes are TRBV14 and TRBJ1-6, with no clear D. V was cut by 4 bases and J by 7 bases, with 8 bases left in between. The CDR3 sequence is 13 residues long. Per germline, CDR1 SGHDN and CDR2 FVKESK. CDR3 in DNA: TGTGCCAGCAGCCCGACTGCCAATTCACCCCTCCACTTT. Translating it yields CASSPTANSPLHF.

The V gene is TRBV5-6, the J gene TRBJ2-7; D is unresolved. This CDR3 comprises 12 residues. The germline V gene encodes CDR1 SGHDT and CDR2 YYEEEE. Trimming pared 0 bases from V and 7 bases from J, leaving 8 bases between. CDR3 in DNA: TGTGCCAGCAGCTTGGCACGTAGAGAGCAGTACTTC. Translation: CASSLARREQYF.

The CDR3 is CASTTPTAGAKSEQFF. CDR3 DNA sequence: TGTGCCAGCACGACACCGACAGCTGGGGCCAAGAGTGAGCAGTTCTTC. The V and J genes are TRBV28 and TRBJ2-1; the D gene is possibly TRBD1 (5 bases). This CDR3 comprises 16 residues. V gave up 7 bases and J gave up 9 bases, with 25 bases separating them. Germline values: CDR1 MDHEN, CDR2 SYDVKM.

This clone came up a few times. CDR3 amino acids: CASSRQYRETQYF. The CDR3 DNA sequence: TGTGCCAGCAGCCGACAATATAGAGAGACCCAGTACTTC. This chain joins TRBV14 and TRBJ2-5; no definite D call. The CDR3 loop spans 13 amino acids. Germline CDR1 SGHDN, CDR2 FVKESK. Trimming took 4 bases from V and 4 from J, leaving 10 bases between them.